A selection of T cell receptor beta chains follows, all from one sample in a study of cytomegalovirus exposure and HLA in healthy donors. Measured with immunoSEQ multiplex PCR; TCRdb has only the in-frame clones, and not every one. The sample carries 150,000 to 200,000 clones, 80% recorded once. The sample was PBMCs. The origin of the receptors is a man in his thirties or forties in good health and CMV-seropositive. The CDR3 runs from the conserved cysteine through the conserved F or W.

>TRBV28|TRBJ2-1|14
CASRTSGRRNEQFF
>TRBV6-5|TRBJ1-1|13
CASSSRPTTEAFF
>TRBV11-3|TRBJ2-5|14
CASSPGTGVETQYF
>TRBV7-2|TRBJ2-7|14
CASSFPTGRYEQYF
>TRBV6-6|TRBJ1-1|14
CASSYSVGGAEAFF
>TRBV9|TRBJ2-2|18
CASSVEPFGGPNTGELFF
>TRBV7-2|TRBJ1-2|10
CATWTLGYTF
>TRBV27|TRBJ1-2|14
CASSFGQGGYGYTF
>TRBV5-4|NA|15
CASSISGGNHYEQYF
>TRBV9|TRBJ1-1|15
CASSVEIGENTEAFF
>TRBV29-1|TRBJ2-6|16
CSVEDNRAGGANVLTF
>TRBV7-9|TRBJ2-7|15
CASSVSGVSSYEQYF
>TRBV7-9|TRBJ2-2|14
CASSSGRDTGELFF
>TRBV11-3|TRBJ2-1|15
CASSFEGARDNEQFF
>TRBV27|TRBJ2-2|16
CASSPHGTGGTGELFF
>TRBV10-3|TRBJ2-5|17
CAISDRTSGQYQETQYF
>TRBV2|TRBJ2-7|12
CAGIRDTYEQYF
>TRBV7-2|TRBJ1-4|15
CASSLTTGLNEKLFF
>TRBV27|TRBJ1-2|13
CASGTGEGYGYTF
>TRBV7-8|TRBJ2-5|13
CASSLAGSSVGYF
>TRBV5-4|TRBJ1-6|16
CASSQVLPGGDSPLHF
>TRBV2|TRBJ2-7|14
CASLPGHYSYEQYF
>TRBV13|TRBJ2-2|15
CASSLGFQNTGELFF
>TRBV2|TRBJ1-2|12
CASETGSGGYTF
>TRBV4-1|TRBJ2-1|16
CASSKYRDSDLNEQFF
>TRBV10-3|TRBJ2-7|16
CAISAGGLLKTYEQYF
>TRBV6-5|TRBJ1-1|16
CASSYRTGWGNTEAFF
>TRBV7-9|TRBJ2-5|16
CASSPGLAGDLETQYF
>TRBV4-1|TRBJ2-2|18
CASSRRVRGETNTGELFF
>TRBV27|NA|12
CASSLLGHEQYF
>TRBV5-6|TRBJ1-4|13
CASSRTVNEKLFF
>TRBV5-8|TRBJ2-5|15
CASSSGTSGRETQYF
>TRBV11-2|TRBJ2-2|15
CASSPSRGITGELFF
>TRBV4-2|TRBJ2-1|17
CASSQDGPAEPRNEQFF
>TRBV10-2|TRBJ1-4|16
CASSESGTGTNEKLFF
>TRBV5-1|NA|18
CASSLDVTSGRLNYEQYF
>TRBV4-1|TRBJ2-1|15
CASSQALADYNEQFF
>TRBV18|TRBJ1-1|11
CVGQGDTEAFF
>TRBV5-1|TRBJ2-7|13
CASSLELTGEQYF
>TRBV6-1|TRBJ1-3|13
CASSQGSGNTIYF
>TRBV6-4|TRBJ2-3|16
CASKASGGPSPDTQYF
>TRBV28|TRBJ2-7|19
CASTPMSVGGLVRGYEQYF
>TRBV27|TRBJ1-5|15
CASSLSSGSNQPQHF
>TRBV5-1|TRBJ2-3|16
CASSFRDRWGPDTQYF